Sequencing of this TCR beta chain was carried out in a study of blood T cell repertoires in COVID-19. Study-level information: The samples span acute and convalescent COVID-19 from the United States, Italy and Spain. The analysed material was cDNA or gDNA that came from T cells, B-cell-depleted T cells, or PBMCs.

Per the original methods: Scientists estimated how many nucleated cells there were by amplifying reference gene primers. Here immunoSEQ multiplex PCR was the method, and the copy in TCRdb shows in-frame clones only, minus some. The V and J calls and clone size are taken from that table; D and trimming were inferred from the DNA. The sample carries roughly 180,000 clones, 80% to 85% recorded once. Between the trimmed V and J ends, which lost 5 bases and 4 bases, there was a span of 16 bases. The CDR3 spans 15 residues. Per the germline V gene, CDR1 is SGHRS and CDR2 is YFSETQ. The origin of this receptor is a middle-aged woman with COVID-19, enrolled during active disease. Sequenced: peripheral blood. V is TRBV5-1 and J is TRBJ2-1, with TRBD1 as a possible D gene (6 bases). The DNA for the CDR3 is TGCGCCAGCAGGTTTGAGGGGGTACCTTACAATGAGCAGTTCTTC. Its translation: CASRFEGVPYNEQFF. The full variable domain, in which reference TRBV5-1 and TRBJ2-1 provide the parts outside the CDR3, is KAGVTQTPRYLIKTRGQQVTLSCSPISGHRSVSWYQQTPGQGLQFLFEYFSETQRNKGNFPGRFSGRQFSNSRSEMNVSTLELGDSALYLCASRFEGVPYNEQFFGPGTRLTVL.